This TCR beta chain was found in a study of cytomegalovirus exposure and HLA in healthy donors. J was trimmed by 6 bases and V by 4 bases; bases with no gene match: 12. The germline CDR1 and CDR2 sequences are SGDLS and YYNGEE. The CDR3 extends over 18 amino acids. Primers for the PCR totalled 60 Vbeta and 13 Jbeta. TCRdb's table, derived via immunoSEQ multiplex PCR, lists solely in-frame clones and lacks some. This sample yields around 140,000 clones, of which approximately 80% are seen a single time; about 2.2% belongs to the top ten. This TCR derives from a woman between 18 and 29 years old in good health and CMV-seropositive. The chain recombines TRBV9 with TRBJ2-1, with 14 bases matching TRBD2. Sequences were obtained from PBMCs. The CDR3 coding sequence is TGTGCCAGCAGCCCTCGCTCCACCGGGACTAGCGGGGGCAATGAGCAGTTCTTC. Translation gives CASSPRSTGTSGGNEQFF.